This entry features one T cell receptor delta chain sequence. Its antigen is not identified. The protein in TCRdb stems from a much larger clone and differs at residue 16 from this DNA's translation, likely a read error; here the protein is translated from the DNA. This specimen belongs to a study of γδ T cells in repeated Plasmodium falciparum infection. About the study: Samples were taken at baseline, before some infections, and 21 days after each.

The J segment lost 9 bases and the V segment lost 5 bases, leaving 24 bases of the junction unmatched. CDR3 length equals 19 residues. In germline, CDR1 is TSWWSYY, CDR2 QGS. Vgamma9/Vdelta2+ and Vdelta2-negative gammadelta T cells were flow-sorted from PBMC for bulk sequencing. Whole-study findings and limits: Compared with Australian children, Malian Vdelta2-negative repertoires seemed more clonal, less diverse, less shared.

TCRdb re-called the multiplex PCR reads via CATT. The repertoire has 85,000 to 90,000 delta-chain clones, almost 1.5% of them found once; the top ten carry 7% to 9.5%. The genes are TRDV1 and TRDJ1, with 10 nucleotides matching TRDD3. Sequenced input: gamma-delta T cells from blood. The TCR was taken from a pool of human donors (malaria-infected and uninfected, not separated). CDR3: CALGTSLYWGIRFTEELIF. In DNA, the CDR3 is TGTGCTCTTGGGACTTCACTGTACTGGGGGATTCGCTTTACCGAAGAACTCATCTTT.